This T cell receptor beta chain was sequenced in a study of beta chain features in type 1 diabetes. Study-wide context: Across the samples, 90 million to 120 million sorted cells were examined in total.

About this clone: What it binds is not known.

Study results and caveats: The study found that naive, central memory and Treg TCRB repertoires appeared more similar in patients than in healthy donors. In every one of the four CD4+ subsets, TCRB CDR3s were moderately but significantly shorter in Type 1 diabetes patients.

Expressed TCRB transcripts were sequenced because the entire RNA isolate underwent reverse transcription. Some 3.6 million reads on average were seen across naive, central memory and regulatory T cell samples. Profiling relied on immunoSEQ multiplex PCR, and the TCRdb table lists in-frame clones only, not all of them. The sample lists around 330,000 clones, about 10% seen once, with 0.015% in the top ten. Trimming cost V 1 base and J 7 bases; bases outside gene matches: 3. The CDR3 consists of 14 residues. CDR1 is SGHVS and CDR2 is FNYEAQ in the germline V gene. The receptor comes from a woman younger than 45 in good health. Sequenced sample: naive CD4+ T cells from blood. This chain uses TRBV7-6 with TRBJ1-5; 8 bases fit TRBD1. CDR3 in DNA: TGTGCCAGCAGCTTAGAGGCAGGGGGCCAGCCCCAGCATTTT. Its translation: CASSLEAGGQPQHF.